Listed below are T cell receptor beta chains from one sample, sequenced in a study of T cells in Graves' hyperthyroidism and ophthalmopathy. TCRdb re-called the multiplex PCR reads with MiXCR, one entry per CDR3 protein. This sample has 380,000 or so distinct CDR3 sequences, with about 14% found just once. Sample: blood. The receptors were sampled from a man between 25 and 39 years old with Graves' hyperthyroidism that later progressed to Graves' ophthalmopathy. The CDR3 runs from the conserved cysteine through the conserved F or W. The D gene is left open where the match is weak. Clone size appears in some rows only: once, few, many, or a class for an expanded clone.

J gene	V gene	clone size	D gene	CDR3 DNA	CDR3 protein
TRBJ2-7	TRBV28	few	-	TGTGCCACTTCAGCAGGGAGTGTCTACGAGCAGTACTTC	CATSAGSVYEQYF
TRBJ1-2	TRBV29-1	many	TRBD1	TGCAGCGTTGAAACAGGGGGTCACTATGGCTACACCTTC	CSVETGGHYGYTF
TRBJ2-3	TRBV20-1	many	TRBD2	TGCAGTGCAAAGCGCACTAGCGGTGGCACAGATACGCAGTATTTT	CSAKRTSGGTDTQYF
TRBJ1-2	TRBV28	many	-	TGTGCCAGCAGTTTATCAGGGAACCCCAGAGACTATGGCTACACCTTC	CASSLSGNPRDYGYTF
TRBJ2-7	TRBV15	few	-	TGTGCCACGAGGGCCGTCCCAGGCTCCTACGAGCAGTACTTC	CATRAVPGSYEQYF
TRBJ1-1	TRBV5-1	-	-	TGCGCCAGCAGCTTGGCCGAGGGGAGACAGAACACTGAAGCTTTCTTT	CASSLAEGRQNTEAFF
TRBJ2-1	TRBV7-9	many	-	TGTGCCAGCAGCATAGGGGCCGAGCAGTTCTTC	CASSIGAEQFF
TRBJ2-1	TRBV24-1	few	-	TGTGCCACCAGTGACCGACGTCGGAGCTCCTACAATGAGCAGTTCTTC	CATSDRRRSSYNEQFF
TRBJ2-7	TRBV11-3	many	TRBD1	TGTGCCAGCAGCCCCTTCCCGGGACAGGTAACCGAGCAGTACTTC	CASSPFPGQVTEQYF
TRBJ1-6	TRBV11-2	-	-	TGTGCCAGCAGCTTCCCGGGGACGAATTCACCCCTCCACTTT	CASSFPGTNSPLHF
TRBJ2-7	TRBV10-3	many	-	TGTGCCATCAGCTCACGGGGACCCTACGAGCAGTACTTC	CAISSRGPYEQYF
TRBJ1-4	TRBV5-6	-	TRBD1	TGTGCCAGCAGCTCAGTGGGACAGGACTCCGAAAAACTGTTTTTT	CASSSVGQDSEKLFF
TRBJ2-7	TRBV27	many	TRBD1	TGTGCCAGCAGTCCCGGGACAGGGACCGAGCAGTACTTC	CASSPGTGTEQYF
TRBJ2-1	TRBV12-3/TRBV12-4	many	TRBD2	TGTGCCAGCAGTTTGGGGCTAGCGGGGGGGCCGTCCTACAATGAGCAGTTCTTC	CASSLGLAGGPSYNEQFF
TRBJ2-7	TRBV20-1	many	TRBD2	TGCAGTGCTATATCCCGGACTAGCGGGGGGTACGAGCAGTACTTC	CSAISRTSGGYEQYF
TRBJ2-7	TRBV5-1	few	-	TGCGCCAGCAGCTTGGGACGGATCTCCTACGAGCAGTACTTC	CASSLGRISYEQYF
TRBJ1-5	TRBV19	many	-	TGTGCCAGTAGCGATTCGAATAGCAATCAGCCCCAGCATTTT	CASSDSNSNQPQHF
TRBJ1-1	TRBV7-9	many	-	TGTGCCAGCAGCCCCCCACCGGGACGCAAGAACACTGAAGCTTTCTTT	CASSPPPGRKNTEAFF
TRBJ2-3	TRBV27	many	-	TGTGCCAGCAGTCCCGTCGGAGTAGGGGGCACAGATACGCAGTATTTT	CASSPVGVGGTDTQYF
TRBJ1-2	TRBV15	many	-	TGTGCCACCAGCAGAGGGGGAGTAAACTATGGCTACACCTTC	CATSRGGVNYGYTF
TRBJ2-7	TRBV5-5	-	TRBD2	TGTGCCAGCAGCTTGGGCGGGGGAATTATCTACGAGCAGTACTTC	CASSLGGGIIYEQYF
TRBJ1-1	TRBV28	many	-	TGTGCCAGCAGCGAACAGGGCCGGAACACTGAAGCTTTCTTT	CASSEQGRNTEAFF
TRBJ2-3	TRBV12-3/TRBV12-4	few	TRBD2	TGTGCCAGCGAGCTAGCGGGGAACACAGATACGCAGTATTTT	CASELAGNTDTQYF
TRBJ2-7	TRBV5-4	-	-	TGTGCCAGCAGCCGGGGAAACTACGAGCAGTACTTC	CASSRGNYEQYF
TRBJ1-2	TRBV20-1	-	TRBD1	TGCAGTGCTAGTAGGCCCGGACAGGGGCTCGATGGCTACACCTTC	CSASRPGQGLDGYTF
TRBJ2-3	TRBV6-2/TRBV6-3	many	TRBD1	TGTGCCAGCCGCCGACTAGGACAGGGGGCTGATACGCAGTATTTT	CASRRLGQGADTQYF
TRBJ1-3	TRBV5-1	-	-	TGCGCCAGCAGCTTGGAGGGAGAAGGAAACACCATATATTTT	CASSLEGEGNTIYF